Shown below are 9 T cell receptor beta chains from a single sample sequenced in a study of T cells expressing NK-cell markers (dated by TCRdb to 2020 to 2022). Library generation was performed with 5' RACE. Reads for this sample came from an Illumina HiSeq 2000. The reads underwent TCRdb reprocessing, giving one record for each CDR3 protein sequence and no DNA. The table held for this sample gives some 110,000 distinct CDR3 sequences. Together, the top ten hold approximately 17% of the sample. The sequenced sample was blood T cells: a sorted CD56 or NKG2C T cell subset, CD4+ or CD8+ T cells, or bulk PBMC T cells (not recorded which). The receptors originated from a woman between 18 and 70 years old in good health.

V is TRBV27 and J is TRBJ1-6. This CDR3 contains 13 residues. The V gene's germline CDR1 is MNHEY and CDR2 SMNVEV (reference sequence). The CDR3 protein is CASSGRGGSSLHF.

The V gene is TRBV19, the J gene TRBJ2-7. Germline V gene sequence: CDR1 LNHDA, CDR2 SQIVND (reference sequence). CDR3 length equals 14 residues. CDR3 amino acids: CASRLTELSYEQYF.

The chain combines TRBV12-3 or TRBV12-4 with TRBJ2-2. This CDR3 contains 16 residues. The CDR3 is CASSIQPRSNTGELFF.

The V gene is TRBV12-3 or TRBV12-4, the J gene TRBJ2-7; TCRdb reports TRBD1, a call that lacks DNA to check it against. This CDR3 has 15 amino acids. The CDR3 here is CASSPPRASSYEQYF.

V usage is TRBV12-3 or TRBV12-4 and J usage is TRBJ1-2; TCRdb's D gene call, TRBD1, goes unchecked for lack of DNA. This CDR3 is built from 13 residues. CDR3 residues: CASSRDRVNGYTF.

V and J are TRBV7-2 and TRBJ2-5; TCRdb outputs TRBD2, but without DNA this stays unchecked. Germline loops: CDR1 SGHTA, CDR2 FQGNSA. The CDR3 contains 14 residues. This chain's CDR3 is CASSDDYPQETQYF. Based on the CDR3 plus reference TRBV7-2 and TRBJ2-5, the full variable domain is GAGVSQSPSNKVTEKGKDVELRCDPISGHTALYWYRQSLGQGLEFLIYFQGNSAPDKSGLPSDRFSAERTGGSVSTLTIQRTQQEDSAVYLCASSDDYPQETQYFGPGTRLLVL.

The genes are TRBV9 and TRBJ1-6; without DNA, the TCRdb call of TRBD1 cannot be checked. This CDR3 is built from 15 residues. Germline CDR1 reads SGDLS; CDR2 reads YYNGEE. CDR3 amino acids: CASSFTGTINSPLHF.

CDR3 residues: CASSQEGLLNSGNTIYF. The chain recombines TRBV4-1 with TRBJ1-3. The CDR3 runs to 17 residues. Germline values: CDR1 MGHRA, CDR2 YSYEKL.

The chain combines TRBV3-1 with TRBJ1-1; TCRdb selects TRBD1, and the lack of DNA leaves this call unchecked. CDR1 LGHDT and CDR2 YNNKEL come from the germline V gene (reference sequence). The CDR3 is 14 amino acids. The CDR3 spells CASSSRDQSAEAFF.